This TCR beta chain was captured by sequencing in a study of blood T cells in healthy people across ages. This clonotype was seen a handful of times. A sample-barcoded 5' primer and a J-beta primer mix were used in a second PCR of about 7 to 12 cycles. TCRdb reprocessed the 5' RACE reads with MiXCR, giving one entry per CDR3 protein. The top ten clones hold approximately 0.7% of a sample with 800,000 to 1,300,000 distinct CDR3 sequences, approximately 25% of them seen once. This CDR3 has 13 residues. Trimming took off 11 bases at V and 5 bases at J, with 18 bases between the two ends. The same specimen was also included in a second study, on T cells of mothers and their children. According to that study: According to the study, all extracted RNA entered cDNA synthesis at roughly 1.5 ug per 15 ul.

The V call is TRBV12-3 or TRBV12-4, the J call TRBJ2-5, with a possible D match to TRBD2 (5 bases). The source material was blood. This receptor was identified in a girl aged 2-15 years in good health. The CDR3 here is CACLEDLGETQYF. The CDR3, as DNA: TGTGCCTGCCTGGAGGACCTGGGGGAGACCCAGTACTTC.